One sample yielded the 28 T cell receptor beta chains listed below, sequenced in a study of T cell changes during pregnancy in multiple sclerosis. Clones were sequenced by immunoSEQ multiplex PCR, and TCRdb holds only the in-frame ones, with some missing. The sample yields about 84,000 clones, around 94% seen once. The starting material was peripheral blood, obtained in the second trimester of pregnancy. These TCRs come from a female donor in good health, enrolled as a control in a pregnancy study.

Only one count was recorded for this clone. This chain joins TRBV10-3 and TRBJ2-5; 7 bases are a match to TRBD1. V was pared by 4 bases and J by 2 bases, with 1 base of the junction left unmatched. The length of the CDR3 is 13 residues. The germline gives CDR1 ENHRY, CDR2 SYGVKD. CDR3 sequence reads: CAISVGQQETQYF. CDR3 DNA sequence: TGTGCCATCAGTGTGGGACAGCAAGAGACCCAGTACTTC.

A remark on this clone: The sample contains more than one DNA sequence encoding this CDR3. The chain has TRBV9 and TRBJ1-1, with a possible D match to TRBD1 (6 bases). The length of the CDR3 is 14 residues. Germline V CDR1 and CDR2: SGDLS, YYNGEE. Trimming pared 2 bases from V and 1 base from J, leaving 9 bases between. Written as DNA, the CDR3 is TGTGCCAGCAGCGTCGGGGGGCAGAACACTGAAGCTTTCTTT. Its protein is CASSVGGQNTEAFF.

The chain joins TRBV2 to TRBJ2-6; unclear D gene. Germline CDR1 and CDR2: SNHLY and FYNNEI. The CDR3 runs 18 residues. Trimming pared 3 bases from V and 0 bases from J, leaving 15 bases between. The CDR3 spells CASSDPRRSLSGANVLTF. The CDR3 DNA reads TGTGCCAGCAGTGACCCTAGAAGGTCTCTCTCTGGGGCCAACGTCCTGACTTTC.

CDR3 coding DNA: TGTGCCACCAGCAGTGGGACAGGAGATGGCTACACCTTC. Translating gives CATSSGTGDGYTF. This sequence joins TRBV15 and TRBJ1-2, with 8 bases lining up with TRBD1. The CDR3 contains 13 residues. The germline CDR1 and CDR2 sequences are LNHNV and YYDKDF (reference sequence). V lost 3 bases, J lost 6 bases, and 3 bases stayed unmatched.

V usage is TRBV2 and J usage is TRBJ2-1; maybe TRBD1 (5 bases). The CDR3 loop spans 14 amino acids. V was clipped by 7 bases and J by 5 bases, with 15 bases between them. Germline V lookup: CDR1 SNHLY, CDR2 FYNNEI. The CDR3 reads CASNPLDRDNEQFF. CDR3 in DNA: TGTGCCAGCAATCCGCTTGACAGAGACAATGAGCAGTTCTTC.

The gene calls are TRBV6-5 and TRBJ2-1; 14 bases are shared with TRBD2. Germline loops: CDR1 MNHEY, CDR2 SVGAGI. This CDR3 has 15 residues. J was trimmed by 7 bases and V by 7 bases; bases with no gene match: 6. The CDR3 loop is CASTGTSGSYNEQFF. DNA for the CDR3: TGTGCCAGCACCGGGACTAGCGGGAGTTATAATGAGCAGTTCTTC.

V is TRBV5-5 and J is TRBJ2-7, with D possibly matching TRBD1 (5 bases). CDR1 is SGHKS and CDR2 is YYEKEE in the germline V gene (reference sequence). The length of the CDR3 is 16 residues. V was trimmed by 1 base and J by 4 bases, leaving 18 bases between them. The CDR3, as DNA: TGTGCCAGCAGCTTGCAGGAAAGGGGTGATTTGTACGAGCAGTACTTC. It is translated as CASSLQERGDLYEQYF. Combining the CDR3 with reference TRBV5-5 and TRBJ2-7 gives the whole variable domain DAGVTQSPTHLIKTRGQQVTLRCSPISGHKSVSWYQQVLGQGPQFIFQYYEKEERGRGNFPDRFSARQFPNYSSELNVNALLLGDSALYLCASSLQERGDLYEQYFGPGTRLTVT.

The rearrangement uses TRBV25-1 and TRBJ1-4, with 11 positions matching TRBD1. This CDR3 comprises 13 residues. From germline, CDR1 is MGHDK and CDR2 SYGVNS. The CDR3 DNA sequence: TGTGGAACGACGTCGGGACAGGGGGGTGAACTGTTTTTT. It translates to CGTTSGQGGELFF.

This clone is a singleton in its sample. The V call is TRBV14, the J call TRBJ1-1, with D possibly TRBD1 on 5 matching bases. The length of the CDR3 is 15 residues. Trimming left V 1 base short and J 6 bases short, with 15 bases between. Germline V gene lookup returns CDR1 SGHDN and CDR2 FVKESK. CDR3 sequence: CASSQAGAVSPEAFF. The DNA of the CDR3 is TGTGCCAGCAGCCAAGCTGGGGCCGTTAGTCCTGAAGCTTTCTTT.

This chain connects TRBV6-6 to TRBJ1-3; D gene uncertain. Germline V gene lookup returns CDR1 MNHNY and CDR2 SVGAGI (reference sequence). This CDR3 spans 15 amino acids. The germline V and J ends were trimmed by 2 bases and 3 bases, with 11 bases remaining between them. CDR3 nucleotides: TGTGCCAGCAGTTACGGGAGGGCCTTTGGAAACACCATATATTTT. Translated: CASSYGRAFGNTIYF.

The chain couples TRBV29-1 to TRBJ2-5; D gene ambiguous. The J call could be wrong; TRBJ2-7 is a better fit for the DNA end. This CDR3 has 13 residues. Germline CDR1 is SQVTM and CDR2 is ANQGSEA. Here the CDR3 reads CSVGEALDDEQYF. DNA of the CDR3: TGCAGCGTTGGAGAAGCGCTCGACGACGAGCAGTACTTC.

The chain is built from TRBV5-1 and TRBJ1-4; D ambiguous. The germline gives CDR1 SGHRS, CDR2 YFSETQ. V lost 1 base, J lost 6 bases, and 7 bases lay in between. CDR3 length: 13 amino acids. The CDR3 DNA is TGCGCCAGCAGCTTGTCCCCAGATGAAAAACTGTTTTTT. It is translated as CASSLSPDEKLFF.

The chain joins TRBV28 to TRBJ2-6; the D gene is possibly TRBD2 (6 bases). The CDR3 spans 14 residues. Deletions cut 7 bases from V and 2 bases from J, with 9 bases between. Germline V gene lookup returns CDR1 MDHEN and CDR2 SYDVKM. CDR3 residues: CASKGRTGANVLTF. CDR3 DNA: TGTGCCAGCAAAGGGAGGACTGGGGCCAACGTCCTGACTTTC.

The J gene is TRBJ2-5, the V gene TRBV15, with D perhaps TRBD2 (5 bases). The germline gives CDR1 LNHNV, CDR2 YYDKDF (reference sequence). The CDR3 is made up of 15 amino acids. The V and J ends lost 3 bases and 3 bases respectively, with 14 bases between them. The CDR3 protein is CATSRAAEVEETQYF. The CDR3 region has the DNA TGTGCCACCAGCAGGGCTGCGGAGGTGGAAGAGACCCAGTACTTC. Full variable domain (remainder filled in from reference TRBV15 and TRBJ2-5): DAMVIQNPRYQVTQFGKPVTLSCSQTLNHNVMYWYQQKSSQAPKLLFHYYDKDFNNEADTPDNFQSRRPNTSFCFLDIRSPGLGDTAMYLCATSRAAEVEETQYFGPGTRLLVL.

The chain has TRBV28 and TRBJ1-5; D unresolved. V lost 1 base and J lost 7, with 11 bases in between. Germline loops: CDR1 MDHEN, CDR2 SYDVKM. The CDR3 loop spans 14 amino acids. As DNA, the CDR3 is TGTGCCAGCAGTTTATCACAGTTGGGCCAGCCCCAGCATTTT. Encoded protein: CASSLSQLGQPQHF.

The chain has TRBV28 and TRBJ2-5; 7 bases agree with TRBD2. The V segment lost 6 bases and the J segment 3 bases; nucleotides outside the gene matches: 19. The CDR3 totals 18 residues. CDR1 and CDR2 from the germline V gene are MDHEN and SYDVKM. The CDR3 reads CASSRTGWRGNPKETQYF. The CDR3 DNA follows: TGTGCCAGCAGCCGAACGGGCTGGCGGGGGAACCCCAAAGAGACCCAGTACTTC.

This clone was seen a few times. The chain joins TRBV2 to TRBJ2-7; 16 bases agree with TRBD2. The CDR3 is 18 amino acids. The J segment lost 4 bases and the V segment lost 6 bases, leaving 12 bases of the junction unmatched. CDR1 is SNHLY and CDR2 is FYNNEI in the germline V gene. The CDR3 nucleotides are TGTGCCAGCAGGGTGACACCAGGGACTAGCGGGAGGGGGTACGAGCAGTACTTC. Protein product: CASRVTPGTSGRGYEQYF.

This chain uses TRBV19 with TRBJ1-1, with 11 bases fitting TRBD1. This CDR3 is 14 amino acids long. Per germline, CDR1 LNHDA and CDR2 SQIVND (reference sequence). With 4 bases clipped from V and 11 bases from J, the junction kept 9 bases outside the gene matches. DNA for the CDR3: TGTGCCAGTAGTACCAGGACAGGGGGCCTTCGGGCTTTCTTT. This codes for CASSTRTGGLRAFF.

The rearrangement links TRBV7-8 to TRBJ2-7, with 7 bases aligning to TRBD1. After removal of 5 bases from V and 3 bases from J, the junction contained 16 bases not matched to a gene. Germline-derived CDR1 and CDR2 are SGHVS and FQNEAQ. The CDR3 sequence is 17 residues long. This CDR3 reads CASSVLTGEARFYEQYF. The CDR3 DNA follows: TGTGCCAGCAGCGTCCTTACAGGGGAAGCCAGGTTCTACGAGCAGTACTTC.

The chain has TRBV27 and TRBJ2-1; TRBD2 might be the D (5 bases). This CDR3 has 11 amino acids. V was shortened by 5 bases and J by 8 bases, with 7 bases between the two germline ends. The germline gives CDR1 MNHEY, CDR2 SMNVEV (reference sequence). The CDR3 loop reads CASSVGDEQFF. In nucleotides, the CDR3 is TGTGCCAGCAGTGTGGGAGATGAGCAGTTCTTC.

V is TRBV6-1 and J is TRBJ2-1; 12 positions match TRBD2. The CDR3 length is 14 residues. The V gene end was trimmed by 7 bases and the J gene end by 6 bases; junction bases not matched to a gene: 4. The germline CDR1 and CDR2 sequences are MNHNS and SASEGT. The CDR3 region has the DNA TGTGCCAGCACTAGGACTAGCGGGATCAATGAGCAGTTCTTC. This gives the protein CASTRTSGINEQFF.

The chain is built from TRBV7-6 and TRBJ2-7; 8 bases are shared with TRBD2. This CDR3 is 15 amino acids long. Per the germline V gene, CDR1 is SGHVS and CDR2 is FNYEAQ. After removal of 5 bases from V and 4 bases from J, the junction contained 10 bases not matched to a gene. The CDR3 DNA reads TGTGCCAGCAGCCCCTCCAGCGGGAGCGCATACGAGCAGTACTTC. It codes for CASSPSSGSAYEQYF.

The genes are TRBV29-1 and TRBJ2-5; D is perhaps TRBD2 (5 bases). Between the trimmed V and J ends, which lost 2 bases and 5 bases, there was a span of 15 bases. The CDR3 runs 14 residues. Germline V gene data show CDR1 as SQVTM and CDR2 as ANQGSEA. CDR3 sequence: CSVEQDSGRETQYF. The CDR3 bases are TGCAGCGTTGAACAGGACTCAGGTCGGGAGACCCAGTACTTC.

This clone was detected only a few times. The chain recombines TRBV6-6 with TRBJ1-5; 9 bases agree with TRBD1. Germline-derived CDR1 and CDR2 are MNHNY and SVGAGI (reference sequence). V dropped 8 bases and J dropped 6; count of bases not matched to a gene: 2. The CDR3 sequence is 12 residues long. The CDR3 DNA follows: TGTGCCAGCGGACAGGGGACTCAGCCCCAGCATTTT. Protein product: CASGQGTQPQHF.

V usage is TRBV7-9 and J usage is TRBJ2-1; D uncertain. CDR3 length equals 16 residues. The V end was cut by 7 bases, the J end by 2 bases, with 18 bases between. The V gene's germline CDR1 is SEHNR and CDR2 FQNEAQ (reference sequence). Here the CDR3 reads CASTQNPQSAYNEQFF. The CDR3 DNA reads TGTGCCAGCACCCAGAATCCACAGTCCGCCTACAATGAGCAGTTCTTC. The full variable domain, its missing parts supplied by reference TRBV7-9 and TRBJ2-1, is DTGVSQNPRHKITKRGQNVTFRCDPISEHNRLYWYRQTLGQGPEFLTYFQNEAQLEKSRLLSDRFSAERPKGSFSTLEIQRTEQGDSAMYLCASTQNPQSAYNEQFFGPGTRLTVL.

This clone has just a few counts. The chain employs TRBV10-3 and TRBJ2-1; tentatively, D is TRBD1 (6 bases). The CDR3 sequence is 15 residues long. The germline CDR1 and CDR2 sequences are ENHRY and SYGVKD. The V and J ends lost 2 bases and 6 bases respectively, with 14 bases between them. CDR3: CAISEGQTPSNEQFF. CDR3 bases: TGTGCCATCAGTGAGGGACAGACACCCAGCAATGAGCAGTTCTTC.

This rearrangement joins TRBV5-4 to TRBJ1-2; tentative D call: TRBD1 (5 bases). The CDR3 covers 14 residues. Germline V gene sequence: CDR1 SGHNT, CDR2 YYREEE (reference sequence). V was clipped by 4 bases and J by 13 bases, with 23 bases between them. The CDR3 DNA reads TGTGCCAGCAGCCCCGGAGGTGGCAGGGAGGGAGGCACCTTC. It encodes CASSPGGGREGGTF.

This rearrangement joins TRBV9 to TRBJ2-6; 12 bases line up with TRBD2. The CDR3 spans 19 residues. In germline, CDR1 is SGDLS, CDR2 YYNGEE. The V gene end was trimmed by 3 bases and the J gene end by 4 bases; junction bases not matched to a gene: 11. The CDR3 coding sequence is TGTGCCAGCAGCGGAGAAGGACTAGCGGGAATGGGGGGGGCCAACGTCCTGACTTTC. Residues: CASSGEGLAGMGGANVLTF. Together with reference TRBV9 and TRBJ2-6, the CDR3 gives the full variable domain: DSGVTQTPKHLITATGQRVTLRCSPRSGDLSVYWYQQSLDQGLQFLIQYYNGEERAKGNILERFSAQQFPDLHSELNLSSLELGDSALYFCASSGEGLAGMGGANVLTFGAGSRLTVL.